A single sample is the source of the 16 T cell receptor beta chains below, sequenced in a study of tumor-infiltrating lymphocytes in primary liver carcinoma. TCR beta cDNA was reverse-transcribed from 500 to 550 ng of total RNA. The reaction used a constant-region primer and ProtoScript II reverse transcriptase. Modified slightly, ARM-PCR produced TCR beta libraries over three nested multiplex PCR rounds. The first two PCR rounds used TRBV1-TRBV30 forward primers with a C-beta reverse primer, around 10 cycles each. MiXCR, run by TCRdb on the multiplex PCR reads, gives a single entry per CDR3 protein. The sample consists of about 310,000 distinct CDR3 sequences, about three fifths of them appearing once. Unsorted whole blood yielded the blood RNA, and germline DNA was also extracted. The sequencing input was peripheral blood. These receptors came from a woman aged 25 to 45 with primary liver carcinoma and hepatitis B virus infection.

This clonotype was counted many times. V and J are TRBV6-2 or TRBV6-3 and TRBJ2-2; 9 nucleotides agree with TRBD2. Per the germline V gene, CDR1 is MNHEY and CDR2 is SVGEGT. There are 17 residues in the CDR3. V lost 2 bases to trimming and J lost 0 bases; unmatched junction nucleotides: 4. CDR3 DNA: TGTGCCAGCAGTTACGGTTCTAGCGGGGCGAACACCGGGGAGCTGTTTTTT. Protein: CASSYGSSGANTGELFF.

Turning to this clonotype: At one end, the junction sequence differs from germline, possibly due to a read error. The chain uses TRBV5-5 and TRBJ2-2, with a possible D match to TRBD2 (5 bases). Germline CDR1 is SGHKS and CDR2 is YYEKEE (reference sequence). The CDR3 has 15 amino acids. DNA of the CDR3: TGTCCCAGCAGCTTGGAGGCAGGAGCCACCGGGGAGCTGTTTTTT. This codes for CPSSLEAGATGELFF.

There are many counts of this clonotype. The CDR3 sequence is CSVARLGGYEQYF. The CDR3 coding sequence is TGCAGCGTTGCTAGACTGGGGGGCTACGAGCAGTACTTC. The gene calls are TRBV29-1 and TRBJ2-7; the D gene is possibly TRBD2 (6 bases). Germline V gene sequence: CDR1 SQVTM, CDR2 ANQGSEA. The CDR3 length is 13 residues. Trimming removed 4 bases from V and 3 bases from J, with 13 bases in between.

As regards this clonotype: This sequence may be a read error, since a much larger clone differs from it by one base. The chain couples TRBV28 to TRBJ2-3; D is possibly TRBD2 (6 bases). Germline lookup yields CDR1 MDHEN and CDR2 SYDVKM. V shed 7 bases and J shed 0 bases, with 14 bases lying between them. The CDR3 is 15 amino acids. The CDR3 loop reads CASTPILASTDTQYF. CDR3 DNA sequence: TGTGCCAGCACTCCCATACTAGCCAGCACAGATACGCAGTATTTT.

In its sample, this clonotype was seen many times. DNA for the CDR3: TGTGCCAGCAGCTCCCCCCGGGGGGAGCAGTTCTTC. It is translated as CASSSPRGEQFF. The chain uses TRBV11-2 and TRBJ2-1; perhaps TRBD2 as D (6 bases). The CDR3 runs to 12 residues. The germline gives CDR1 SGHAT, CDR2 FQNNGV. V lost 4 bases and J 10 bases, leaving 11 bases between the germline ends. Full variable domain (missing parts from reference TRBV11-2 and TRBJ2-1): EAGVAQSPRYKIIEKRQSVAFWCNPISGHATLYWYQQILGQGPKLLIQFQNNGVVDDSQLPKDRFSAERLKGVDSTLKIQPAKLEDSAVYLCASSSPRGEQFFGPGTRLTVL.

On this clonotype: At one end the junction does not follow the germline gene, possibly because of a read error. This chain uses TRBV7-9 with TRBJ2-1; D is unresolved. The CDR3 contains 16 residues. Germline V gene data show CDR1 as SEHNR and CDR2 as FQNEAQ (reference sequence). The CDR3 sequence is CACSQISPKRNNEQFF. Written as DNA, the CDR3 is TGTGCCTGCAGCCAGATTTCCCCGAAAAGAAACAATGAGCAGTTCTTC.

Turning to this clonotype: The conserved final phenylalanine or tryptophan is absent from the CDR3, which likely points to a read error. The chain combines TRBV6-1 with TRBJ2-2; D perhaps matches TRBD1 (6 bases). The germline V gene has CDR1 MNHNS and CDR2 SASEGT. The CDR3 contains 12 residues. This CDR3 is CASNGDTWELFL. The DNA of the CDR3 is TGTGCCAGCAATGGGGACACCTGGGAGCTGTTTTTG.

This clonotype occurred a few times. V is TRBV12-5 and J is TRBJ2-7; D unclear. The V and J ends lost 6 bases and 2 bases respectively, with 11 bases between them. Germline lookup yields CDR1 LGHNT and CDR2 FRNRAP. This CDR3 contains 13 residues. Here the CDR3 reads CASGPTPTYEQYF. The CDR3 coding sequence is TGTGCTAGTGGACCCACCCCAACCTACGAGCAGTACTTC.

In the case of this clonotype: A much bigger clone sits one base away, suggesting this may be a read error. The chain employs TRBV4-2 and TRBJ1-2; D is perhaps TRBD1 (5 bases). The CDR3 contains 14 residues. The ends were cut back, 4 bases at V and 6 bases at J, with 15 bases in the middle. Germline CDR1 is LGHNA and CDR2 is YNFKEQ. This chain's CDR3 is CASSPVRGGDGYTF. Written as DNA, the CDR3 is TGTGCCAGCAGCCCGGTTAGGGGCGGGGATGGCTACACCTTC.

Ten or more counts support this clonotype. The chain has TRBV4-2 and TRBJ2-3, with D uncertain. V was trimmed by 0 bases and J by 2 bases, leaving 6 bases between them. Germline V CDR1 and CDR2: LGHNA, YNFKEQ. This CDR3 is built from 14 residues. CDR3 nucleotides: TGTGCCAGCAGCCAAGAGCCCTTCACAGATACGCAGTATTTT. This gives the protein CASSQEPFTDTQYF.

The chain employs TRBV10-2 and TRBJ1-2; a possible D gene is TRBD1 (5 bases). Deletions cut 8 bases from V and 11 bases from J, with 18 bases between. The CDR3 consists of 12 residues. Looked up from germline, CDR1 is WSHSY and CDR2 is SAAADI. CDR3 protein: CASGSLGLLYTF. DNA for the CDR3: TGCGCCAGCGGTTCACTGGGGCTCCTTTACACCTTC.

As for this clonotype: A much larger clone lies a single base off, so this may be a read error. The chain links TRBV12-3 or TRBV12-4 to TRBJ1-2, with D unresolved. This CDR3 region has 14 residues. V lost 1 base, J lost 6 bases, and 12 bases lay in between. The CDR3 spells CASSLDPGIDGYTF. The DNA for the CDR3 is TGTGCCAGCAGTTTAGACCCGGGAATTGATGGCTACACCTTC.

Note on this clonotype: A read error may explain this, as a much larger clone is one base away. The rearrangement uses TRBV6-2 or TRBV6-3 and TRBJ2-1, with D uncertain. Germline V gives CDR1 MNHEY, CDR2 SVGEGT. The CDR3 has 11 residues. CDR3 bases: TGTGCCAGCAGTTGGAACCATGAGCGGTTCTTC. Its translation is CASSWNHERFF.

Concerning this clonotype: A read error may be the cause here, since a much bigger clone is one base away. The chain has TRBV7-8 and TRBJ2-3, with D possibly TRBD2 on 6 matching bases. Germline V lookup: CDR1 SGHVS, CDR2 FQNEAQ. This CDR3 has 12 residues. The CDR3 sequence is CANSPTQLGLIF. CDR3 DNA: TGTGCCAACAGCCCTACTCAATTGGGACTCATTTTT.

Of note for this clonotype: With a much larger clone just one base away, this may be a read error. This rearrangement joins TRBV12-3 or TRBV12-4 to TRBJ2-3, with TRBD2 identical over 8 bases. V dropped 4 bases and J dropped 10; count of bases not matched to a gene: 16. This CDR3 is 16 amino acids long. CDR3 nucleotide sequence: TGTGCCAGCAGTTCGCGGACTAGCAGGAGGGCCTTAGCGCAGTATTTT. As protein: CASSSRTSRRALAQYF.

The chain carries TRBV7-8 and TRBJ2-7; tentatively, D is TRBD2 (6 bases). Germline lookup yields CDR1 SGHVS and CDR2 FQNEAQ. The CDR3 runs to 14 residues. Trimming stripped 6 bases from V and 3 bases from J, with 15 bases between. Written as DNA, the CDR3 is TGTGCCAGCAGTCTAGGAGGGCATCACTACGAGCAGTACTTC. It encodes CASSLGGHHYEQYF.